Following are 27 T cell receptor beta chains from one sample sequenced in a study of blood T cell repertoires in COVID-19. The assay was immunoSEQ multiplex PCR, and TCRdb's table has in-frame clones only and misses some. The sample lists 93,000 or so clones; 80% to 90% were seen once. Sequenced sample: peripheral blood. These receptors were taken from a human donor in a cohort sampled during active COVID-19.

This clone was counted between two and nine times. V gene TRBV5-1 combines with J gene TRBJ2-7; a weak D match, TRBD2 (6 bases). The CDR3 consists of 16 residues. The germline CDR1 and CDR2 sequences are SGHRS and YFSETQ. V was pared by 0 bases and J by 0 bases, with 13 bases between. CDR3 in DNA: TGCGCCAGCAGCTTGGATGAGGGACTCAGCTCCTACGAGCAGTACTTC. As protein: CASSLDEGLSSYEQYF.

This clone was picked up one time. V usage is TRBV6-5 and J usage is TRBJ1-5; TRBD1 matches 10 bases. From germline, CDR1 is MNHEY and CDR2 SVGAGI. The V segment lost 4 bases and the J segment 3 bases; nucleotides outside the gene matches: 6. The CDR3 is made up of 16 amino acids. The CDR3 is CASSFLGTGVNQPQHF. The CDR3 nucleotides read TGTGCCAGCAGTTTCCTTGGGACAGGGGTCAATCAGCCCCAGCATTTT.

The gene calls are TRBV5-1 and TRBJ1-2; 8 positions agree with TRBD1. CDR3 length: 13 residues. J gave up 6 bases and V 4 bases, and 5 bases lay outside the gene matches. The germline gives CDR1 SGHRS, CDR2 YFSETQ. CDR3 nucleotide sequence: TGCGCCAGCAGCCTGGGACAGGAGGATGGCTACACCTTC. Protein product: CASSLGQEDGYTF.

CDR3 nucleotides: TGCGCCAGCACCCCCGGGACTCAGTCTGGAAACACCATATATTTT. Amino acids: CASTPGTQSGNTIYF. The V and J genes are TRBV10-2 and TRBJ1-3; D perhaps matches TRBD1 (5 bases). Germline CDR1 reads WSHSY; CDR2 reads SAAADI. This CDR3 comprises 15 residues. The V gene lost 7 bases and the J gene lost 1 base, with 14 bases spanning the gap.

For the CDR3, the DNA is TGCGCCAGCAGTCGCTCAGGGGCGGCCTACAATGAGCAGTTCTTC. Encoded protein: CASSRSGAAYNEQFF. The chain links TRBV10-1 to TRBJ2-1; D may be TRBD1 (6 bases). The CDR3 is 15 amino acids. Germline assignment: CDR1 WNHNN and CDR2 SYGVQD (reference sequence). V was clipped by 5 bases and J by 2 bases, with 13 bases between them.

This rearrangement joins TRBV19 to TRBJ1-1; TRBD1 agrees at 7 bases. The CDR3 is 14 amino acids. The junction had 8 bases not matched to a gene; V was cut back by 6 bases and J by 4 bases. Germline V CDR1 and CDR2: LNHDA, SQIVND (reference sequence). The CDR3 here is CASRPSQGTTEAFF. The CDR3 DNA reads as TGTGCCAGTAGACCATCACAGGGGACCACTGAAGCTTTCTTT.

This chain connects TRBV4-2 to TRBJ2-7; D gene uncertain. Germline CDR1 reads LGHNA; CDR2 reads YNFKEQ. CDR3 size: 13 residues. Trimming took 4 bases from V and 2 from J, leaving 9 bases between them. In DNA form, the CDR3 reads TGTGCCAGCAGCCCGGGTGAGGCCTACGAGCAGTACTTC. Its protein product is CASSPGEAYEQYF.

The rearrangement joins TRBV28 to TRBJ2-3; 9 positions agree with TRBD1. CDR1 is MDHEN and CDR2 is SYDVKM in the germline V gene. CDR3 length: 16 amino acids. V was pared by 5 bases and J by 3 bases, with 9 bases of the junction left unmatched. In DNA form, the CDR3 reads TGTGCCAGCAGTCACTACAGGGGGCATCAGACAGATACGCAGTATTTT. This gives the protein CASSHYRGHQTDTQYF. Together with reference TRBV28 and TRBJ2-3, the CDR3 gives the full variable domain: DVKVTQSSRYLVKRTGEKVFLECVQDMDHENMFWYRQDPGLGLRLIYFSYDVKMKEKGDIPEGYSVSREKKERFSLILESASTNQTSMYLCASSHYRGHQTDTQYFGPGTRLTVL.

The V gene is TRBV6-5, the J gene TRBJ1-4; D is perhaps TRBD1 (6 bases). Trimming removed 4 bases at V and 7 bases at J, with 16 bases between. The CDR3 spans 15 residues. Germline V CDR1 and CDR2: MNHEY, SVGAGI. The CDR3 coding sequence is TGTGCCAGCAGTTCTCAGGGGATCGTCGGTGAAAAACTGTTTTTT. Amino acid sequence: CASSSQGIVGEKLFF.

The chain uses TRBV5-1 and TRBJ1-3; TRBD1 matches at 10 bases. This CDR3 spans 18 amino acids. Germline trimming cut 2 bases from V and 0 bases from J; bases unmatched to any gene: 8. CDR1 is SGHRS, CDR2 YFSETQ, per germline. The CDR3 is CASSFTGTGDSSGNTIYF. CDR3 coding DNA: TGCGCCAGCAGCTTTACCGGGACAGGGGATTCCTCTGGAAACACCATATATTTT. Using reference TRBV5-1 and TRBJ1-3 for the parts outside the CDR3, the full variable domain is KAGVTQTPRYLIKTRGQQVTLSCSPISGHRSVSWYQQTPGQGLQFLFEYFSETQRNKGNFPGRFSGRQFSNSRSEMNVSTLELGDSALYLCASSFTGTGDSSGNTIYFGEGSWLTVV.

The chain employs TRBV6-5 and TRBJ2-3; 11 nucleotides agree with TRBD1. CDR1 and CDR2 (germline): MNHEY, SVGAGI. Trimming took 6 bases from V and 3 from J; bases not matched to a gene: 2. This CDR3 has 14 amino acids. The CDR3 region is CASSRDRGTDTQYF. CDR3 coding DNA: TGTGCCAGCAGCCGGGACAGGGGGACAGATACGCAGTATTTT.

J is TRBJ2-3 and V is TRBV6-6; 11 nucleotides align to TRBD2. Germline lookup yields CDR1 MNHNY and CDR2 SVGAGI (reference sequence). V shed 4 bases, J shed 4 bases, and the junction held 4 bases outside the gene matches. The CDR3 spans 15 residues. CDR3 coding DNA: TGTGCCAGCAGTTTTAGCGGGGGGGCCCCAGATACGCAGTATTTT. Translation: CASSFSGGAPDTQYF.

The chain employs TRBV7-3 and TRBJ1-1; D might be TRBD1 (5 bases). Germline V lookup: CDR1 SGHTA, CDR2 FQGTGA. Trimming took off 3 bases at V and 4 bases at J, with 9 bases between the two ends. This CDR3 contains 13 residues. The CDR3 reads CASSFFQGTEAFF. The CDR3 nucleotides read TGTGCCAGCAGCTTTTTCCAGGGCACTGAAGCTTTCTTT.

CDR3 sequence (DNA): TGTGCCAGTAGTACAATTCAGACAGGGAACACTGAAGCTTTCTTT. This gives the protein CASSTIQTGNTEAFF. The chain uses TRBV19 and TRBJ1-1; TRBD1 is a possible D gene (6 bases). The CDR3 has 15 amino acids. V lost 4 bases, J lost 1 base, and 13 bases lay in between. Germline values: CDR1 LNHDA, CDR2 SQIVND (reference sequence).

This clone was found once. For the CDR3, the DNA is TGTGCCACCATGACGGGACTCTACAATGAGCAGTTCTTC. Translated, it gives CATMTGLYNEQFF. The rearrangement links TRBV24-1 to TRBJ2-1, with D tentatively TRBD2 (6 bases). Germline lookup yields CDR1 KGHDR and CDR2 SFDVKD. The CDR3 consists of 13 residues. With 8 bases removed from V and 3 bases from J, the gap between germline ends came to 10 bases.

CDR3 DNA sequence: TGTGCCAGCAGCATGCAGCGGGGGGGCACAGATACGCAGTATTTT. Protein product: CASSMQRGGTDTQYF. V gene TRBV7-8 combines with J gene TRBJ2-3; 9 bases match TRBD2. J gave up 1 base and V 5 bases, and 4 bases lay outside the gene matches. The CDR3 is made up of 15 amino acids. CDR1 SGHVS and CDR2 FQNEAQ come from the germline V gene. Full variable domain (missing parts from reference TRBV7-8 and TRBJ2-3): GAGVSQSPRYKVAKRGQDVALRCDPISGHVSLFWYQQALGQGPEFLTYFQNEAQLDKSGLPSDRFFAERPEGSVSTLKIQRTQQEDSAVYLCASSMQRGGTDTQYFGPGTRLTVL.

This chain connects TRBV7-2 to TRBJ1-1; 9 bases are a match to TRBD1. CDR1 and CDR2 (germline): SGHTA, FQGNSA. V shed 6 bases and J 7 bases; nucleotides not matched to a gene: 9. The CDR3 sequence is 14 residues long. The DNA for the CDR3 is TGTGCCAGCAGACCCGACAGGGGGAGGGGTGAAGCTTTCTTT. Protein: CASRPDRGRGEAFF. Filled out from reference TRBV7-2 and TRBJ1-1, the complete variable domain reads GAGVSQSPSNKVTEKGKDVELRCDPISGHTALYWYRQSLGQGLEFLIYFQGNSAPDKSGLPSDRFSAERTGGSVSTLTIQRTQQEDSAVYLCASRPDRGRGEAFFGQGTRLTVV.

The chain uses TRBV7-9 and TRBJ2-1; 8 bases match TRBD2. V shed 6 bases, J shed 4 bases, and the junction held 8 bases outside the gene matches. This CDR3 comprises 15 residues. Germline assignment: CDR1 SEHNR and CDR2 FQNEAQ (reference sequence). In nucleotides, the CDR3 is TGTGCCAGCAGTTATAGCGGGAAGTCATACAATGAGCAGTTCTTC. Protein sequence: CASSYSGKSYNEQFF.

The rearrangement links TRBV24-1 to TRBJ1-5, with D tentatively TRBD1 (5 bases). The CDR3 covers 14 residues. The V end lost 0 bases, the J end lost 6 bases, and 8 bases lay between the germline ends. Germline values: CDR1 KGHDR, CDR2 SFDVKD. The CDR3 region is CATSDLGGSQPQHF. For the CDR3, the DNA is TGTGCCACCAGTGATTTGGGGGGGAGTCAGCCCCAGCATTTT.

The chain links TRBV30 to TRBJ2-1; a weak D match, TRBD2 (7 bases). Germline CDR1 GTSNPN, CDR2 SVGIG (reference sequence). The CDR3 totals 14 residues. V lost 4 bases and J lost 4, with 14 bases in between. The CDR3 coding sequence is TGTGCCTGGACGGGGGGCGGTGCGTACAATGAGCAGTTCTTC. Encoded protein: CAWTGGGAYNEQFF. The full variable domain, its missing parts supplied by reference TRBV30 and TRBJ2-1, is SQTIHQWPATLVQPVGSPLSLECTVEGTSNPNLYWYRQAAGRGLQLLFYSVGIGQISSEVPQNLSASRPQDRQFILSSKKLLLSDSGFYLCAWTGGGAYNEQFFGPGTRLTVL.

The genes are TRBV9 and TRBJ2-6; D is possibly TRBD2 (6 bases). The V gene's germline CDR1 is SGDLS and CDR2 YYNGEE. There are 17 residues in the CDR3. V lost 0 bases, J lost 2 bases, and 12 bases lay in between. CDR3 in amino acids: CASSVVDSGAGANVLTF. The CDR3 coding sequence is TGTGCCAGCAGCGTAGTGGATAGCGGTGCTGGGGCCAACGTCCTGACTTTC.

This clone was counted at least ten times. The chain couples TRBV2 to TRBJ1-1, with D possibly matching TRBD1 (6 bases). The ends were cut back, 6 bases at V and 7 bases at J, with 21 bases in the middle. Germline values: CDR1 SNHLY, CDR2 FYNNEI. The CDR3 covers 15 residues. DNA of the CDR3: TGTGCCAGCAGCAAGGGGGGGCGCGTATTGAGTGAAGCTTTCTTT. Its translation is CASSKGGRVLSEAFF. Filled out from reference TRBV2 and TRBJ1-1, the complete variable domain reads EPEVTQTPSHQVTQMGQEVILRCVPISNHLYFYWYRQILGQKVEFLVSFYNNEISEKSEIFDDQFSVERPDGSNFTLKIRSTKLEDSAMYFCASSKGGRVLSEAFFGQGTRLTVV.

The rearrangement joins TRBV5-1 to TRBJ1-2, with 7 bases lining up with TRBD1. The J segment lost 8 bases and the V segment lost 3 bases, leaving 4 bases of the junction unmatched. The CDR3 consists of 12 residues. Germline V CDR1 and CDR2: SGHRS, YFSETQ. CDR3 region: CASSSTGRGYTF. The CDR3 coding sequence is TGCGCCAGCAGCTCGACAGGGCGCGGCTACACCTTC.

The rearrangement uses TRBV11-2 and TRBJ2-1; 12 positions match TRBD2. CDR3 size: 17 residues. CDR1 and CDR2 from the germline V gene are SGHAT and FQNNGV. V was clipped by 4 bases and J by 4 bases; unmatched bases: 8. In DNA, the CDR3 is TGTGCCAGCAGCTCTCGACTAGCGGGAGTTTTGTACAATGAGCAGTTCTTC. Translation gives CASSSRLAGVLYNEQFF.

The CDR3 protein is CASSLIRVPEAFF. Written as DNA, the CDR3 is TGTGCCAGCAGCTTGATCAGGGTACCTGAAGCTTTCTTT. The chain joins TRBV7-9 to TRBJ1-1; D possibly corresponds to TRBD1 (5 bases). The CDR3 loop spans 13 amino acids. Germline V gene sequence: CDR1 SEHNR, CDR2 FQNEAQ (reference sequence). Trimming left V 3 bases short and J 6 bases short, with 11 bases between.

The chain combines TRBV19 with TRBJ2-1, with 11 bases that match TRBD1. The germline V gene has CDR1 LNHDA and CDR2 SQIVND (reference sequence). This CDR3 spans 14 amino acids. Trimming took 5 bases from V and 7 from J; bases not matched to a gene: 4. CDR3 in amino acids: CASSSRDRGNEQFF. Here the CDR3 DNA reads TGTGCCAGTAGTTCCCGGGACAGGGGGAATGAGCAGTTCTTC.

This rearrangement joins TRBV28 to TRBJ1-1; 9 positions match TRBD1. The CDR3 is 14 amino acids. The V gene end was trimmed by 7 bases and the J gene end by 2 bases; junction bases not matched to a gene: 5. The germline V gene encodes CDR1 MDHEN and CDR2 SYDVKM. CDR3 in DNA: TGTGCCAGCATTGGGACAGGGCAAAACACTGAAGCTTTCTTT. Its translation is CASIGTGQNTEAFF.